A selection of T cell receptor beta chains follows, all from one sample in a study of PD-L1 blockade in urothelial cancer. The method was immunoSEQ multiplex PCR; TCRdb's version includes in-frame clones alone and lacks a portion of them. This sample yields around 86,000 clones, of which 85% are seen a single time; approximately 6.7% belongs to the top ten. Sequencing was performed on PBMCs, taken around atezolizumab (anti-PD-L1) treatment. These receptors all come from a man aged 35-49 years with urothelial cancer. Both conserved end residues are part of each CDR3. Fields, in order: V gene, CDR3 protein.

v_call: TRBV28
cdr3_aa: CASSLSPFQGFYGYTF

v_call: TRBV28
cdr3_aa: CASSSPAADRGRNGYTF

v_call: TRBV2
cdr3_aa: CASSESRLAGISYEQYF

v_call: TRBV18
cdr3_aa: CASRLTREEAFF

v_call: TRBV6-5
cdr3_aa: CASSPHQVGGEQYF

v_call: TRBV7-2
cdr3_aa: CASAGDSSYNEQFF

v_call: TRBV5-4
cdr3_aa: CASSSDGGTFNYGYTF

v_call: TRBV25-1
cdr3_aa: CASSEMENEQFF

v_call: TRBV5-6
cdr3_aa: CASSLLGQGAYEQYF

v_call: TRBV19
cdr3_aa: CASSDRLLSYNEQFF

v_call: TRBV28
cdr3_aa: CASSLGRGRYNEQFF

v_call: TRBV6-6
cdr3_aa: CASSLQQNTGELFF

v_call: TRBV27
cdr3_aa: CASSQYSGSSYNEQFF

v_call: TRBV27
cdr3_aa: CASGAEGGNQPQHF

v_call: TRBV9
cdr3_aa: CASGGAGRKGEAFF

v_call: TRBV27
cdr3_aa: CASSASGRRYEQYF

v_call: TRBV4-1
cdr3_aa: CASSHLGQVSGELFF

v_call: TRBV4-3
cdr3_aa: CASSQRQGLSGYTF

v_call: TRBV7-6
cdr3_aa: CASSSQWTSGTGELFF

v_call: TRBV18
cdr3_aa: CASSPSMNTEAFF

v_call: TRBV7-2
cdr3_aa: CASSLIGTGGRNTEAFF

v_call: TRBV28
cdr3_aa: CASSLQQGVSGNTIYF

v_call: TRBV5-1
cdr3_aa: CASSSAGGYNEQFF

v_call: TRBV19
cdr3_aa: CASSATRSGEYRNEQFF

v_call: TRBV5-1
cdr3_aa: CASSLLAQDTQYF

v_call: TRBV20-1
cdr3_aa: CSALGGYEQYF

v_call: TRBV19
cdr3_aa: CASSLTGTGGYTF

v_call: TRBV28
cdr3_aa: CASSLSGYEQYF

v_call: TRBV9
cdr3_aa: CASSVGGTPGYEQYF

v_call: TRBV27
cdr3_aa: CASSRQGRTYEQYF

v_call: TRBV5-8
cdr3_aa: CASSLQGQGNNQPQHF

v_call: TRBV29-1
cdr3_aa: CSVVGGLAGTGELFF

v_call: TRBV7-2
cdr3_aa: CASSLGSQLAGVGDEQFF

v_call: TRBV4-3
cdr3_aa: CASSQGQGPGELFF